The 11 T cell receptor beta chains given below trace back to one sample, sequenced in a study of shared clonotypes between healthy human individuals. Clones were read by immunoSEQ multiplex PCR, and TCRdb kept only the in-frame ones, dropping some. The data contain 2,100,000 or so clones, approximately 94% of them seen just once; the ten biggest clones take up around 0.13%. The source material was naive CD4+ T cells sorted from blood. Documented subset: CD45RA+ positively selected. The receptor source for this set is a man between 18 and 35 years old in good health.

This chain links TRBV10-2 with TRBJ2-2; possible D gene TRBD2, 5 bases. The V gene lost 5 bases and the J gene lost 7 bases, with 23 bases spanning the gap. Germline V gene sequence: CDR1 WSHSY, CDR2 SAAADI. This CDR3 has 17 amino acids. Written as DNA, the CDR3 is TGCGCCAGCAGTCCAGCGGAAACCCGCTTAAAGAGCGGGGAGCTGTTTTTT. It translates to CASSPAETRLKSGELFF.

This clone appeared once. The CDR3 is CASSQERGSHEQYF. DNA of the CDR3: TGCGCCAGCAGCCAAGAAAGAGGGTCCCACGAGCAGTACTTC. This chain connects TRBV4-3 to TRBJ2-7, with a weak D call TRBD2 (5 bases). This CDR3 region has 14 residues. The V end was cut by 0 bases, the J end by 5 bases, with 11 bases between. Germline loops: CDR1 LGHNA, CDR2 YSLEER.

The V gene is TRBV30, the J gene TRBJ1-3; no firm D call. V shed 0 bases and J shed 4 bases, with 10 bases lying between them. The CDR3 has 14 residues. Per the germline V gene, CDR1 is GTSNPN and CDR2 is SVGIG (reference sequence). The CDR3 nucleotides read TGTGCCTGGAGTGTACTGGGTAACGGAAACACCATATATTTT. Translating it yields CAWSVLGNGNTIYF.

The chain has TRBV27 and TRBJ1-5; D remains ambiguous. The CDR3 covers 14 residues. The V gene's germline CDR1 is MNHEY and CDR2 SMNVEV (reference sequence). V was clipped by 2 bases and J by 5 bases, with 10 bases between them. The CDR3 nucleotides read TGTGCCAGCAGTTTAGACCATGGATATCAGCCCCAGCATTTT. Its protein product is CASSLDHGYQPQHF.

The J gene is TRBJ2-1, the V gene TRBV30, with D possibly called TRBD1 or TRBD2 (6 bases each). CDR3 length: 13 residues. Germline V gene lookup returns CDR1 GTSNPN and CDR2 SVGIG (reference sequence). V lost 0 bases and J 9 bases, leaving 12 bases between the germline ends. The CDR3: CAWSVEGGAEQFF. The DNA of the CDR3 is TGTGCCTGGAGTGTTGAGGGGGGAGCTGAGCAGTTCTTC.

The chain couples TRBV7-6 to TRBJ2-3; D may be TRBD2 (5 bases). Trimming took 3 bases from V and 2 from J, leaving 9 bases between them. The CDR3 spans 14 residues. The germline CDR1 and CDR2 sequences are SGHVS and FNYEAQ. CDR3 bases: TGTGCCAGCAGCTTCGGAGGAATCACAGATACGCAGTATTTT. It yields the protein CASSFGGITDTQYF.

This rearrangement joins TRBV2 to TRBJ1-1, with 9 bases identical to TRBD1. The V gene end was trimmed by 0 bases and the J gene end by 1 base; junction bases not matched to a gene: 6. The CDR3 has 17 residues. The germline CDR1 and CDR2 sequences are SNHLY and FYNNEI. CDR3 DNA sequence: TGTGCCAGCAGTGAAGCGACGACAGGGGGGAAGAACACTGAAGCTTTCTTT. It translates to CASSEATTGGKNTEAFF.

The chain uses TRBV2 and TRBJ2-2; D unclear. Per the germline V gene, CDR1 is SNHLY and CDR2 is FYNNEI. This CDR3 is 12 amino acids long. V was pared by 8 bases and J by 7 bases, with 11 bases between. The CDR3 sequence: CASGLGIGELFF. For the CDR3, the DNA is TGTGCCAGCGGCCTTGGTATCGGGGAGCTGTTTTTT.

The chain carries TRBV21-1 and TRBJ2-7; the table gives TRBD2 as D, unverified against the DNA. TRBV21-1 constitutes a pseudogene. The CDR3 covers 13 residues. The DNA for the CDR3 is TGTGCCAGCAGCACGGGGGTTTCCTACGAGCAGTACTTC. Amino acids: CASSTGVSYEQYF.

This sequence joins TRBV6-1 and TRBJ1-4; D might be TRBD1 (6 bases). Germline V gene lookup returns CDR1 MNHNS and CDR2 SASEGT. The CDR3 has 15 residues. Trimming cost V 6 bases and J 4 bases, with 15 bases left between them. CDR3 loop: CASRPRQADNEKLFF. CDR3 coding DNA: TGTGCCAGCAGACCCCGACAGGCCGATAATGAAAAACTGTTTTTT.

This sequence joins TRBV9 and TRBJ1-2; perhaps TRBD1 as D (6 bases). The V end lost 4 bases, the J end lost 8 bases, and 24 bases lay between the germline ends. Per the germline V gene, CDR1 is SGDLS and CDR2 is YYNGEE. This CDR3 region has 16 residues. CDR3 DNA: TGTGCCAGCAGCCAGATGGGACCGGGATTAGGGGGAGGCTACACCTTC. Translating gives CASSQMGPGLGGGYTF.